The 6 T cell receptor beta chains listed next were all sequenced from one sample in a study of T cell clones after liver transplantation. TCRdb's table, derived via immunoSEQ multiplex PCR, lists solely in-frame clones and lacks some. The sample consists of several thousand clones, roughly three quarters of them appearing once. Sequencing used CD8+ T cells from blood, obtained approximately 45 months after liver transplant. These receptors came from a human patient who received a liver transplant. A subset of T cells may come from the graft donor.

CDR3 sequence (DNA): TGTGCCAGCAGCTTCGGGACCCCGTGGGAGCAGTACTTC. It translates to CASSFGTPWEQYF. V and J are TRBV11-2 and TRBJ2-7; D is tentatively TRBD1 or TRBD2 (5 bases each). This CDR3 has 13 amino acids. Per germline, CDR1 SGHAT and CDR2 FQNNGV. V lost 3 bases to trimming and J lost 7 bases, with 13 bases between them.

V is TRBV7-9 and J is TRBJ2-1; unclear D gene. Looked up from germline, CDR1 is SEHNR and CDR2 is FQNEAQ (reference sequence). Trimming took 1 base from V and 2 from J, leaving 9 bases between them. The CDR3 totals 15 residues. CDR3 sequence: CASSLVMGPYNEQFF. The CDR3, as DNA: TGTGCCAGCAGCTTAGTAATGGGCCCCTACAATGAGCAGTTCTTC. Looking up the rest from reference TRBV7-9 and TRBJ2-1 gives the full variable domain: DTGVSQNPRHKITKRGQNVTFRCDPISEHNRLYWYRQTLGQGPEFLTYFQNEAQLEKSRLLSDRFSAERPKGSFSTLEIQRTEQGDSAMYLCASSLVMGPYNEQFFGPGTRLTVL.

This clone qualifies as medium-sized (0.01 to 0.1%). The genes are TRBV5-4 and TRBJ2-1; D is perhaps TRBD2 (7 bases). Trimming removed 5 bases from V and 3 bases from J, with 18 bases in between. This CDR3 region has 16 residues. CDR1 is SGHNT, CDR2 YYREEE, per germline (reference sequence). The CDR3 DNA follows: TGTGCCAGCAGACCGGGGCGGGGGCAGGGCTACAATGAGCAGTTCTTC. Translated: CASRPGRGQGYNEQFF.

V and J are TRBV19 and TRBJ2-1; 9 positions match TRBD2. Per germline, CDR1 LNHDA and CDR2 SQIVND (reference sequence). V shed 7 bases, J shed 0 bases, and the junction held 13 bases outside the gene matches. The CDR3 extends over 18 amino acids. CDR3 sequence (DNA): TGTGCCAGTACCGTAAGACTAGCGGCCATTAGCTCCTACAATGAGCAGTTCTTC. Protein product: CASTVRLAAISSYNEQFF.

The rearrangement links TRBV2 to TRBJ2-5; 7 bases agree with TRBD1. This CDR3 has 14 amino acids. Germline V gene data show CDR1 as SNHLY and CDR2 as FYNNEI. V gave up 7 bases and J gave up 5 bases; unmatched junction bases: 10. DNA of the CDR3: TGTGCCAGCAAATCGACAGGGTGGGAGGAGACCCAGTACTTC. Translated, it gives CASKSTGWEETQYF.

The V gene is TRBV7-9, the J gene TRBJ2-1; no reliable D call. CDR1 and CDR2 (germline): SEHNR, FQNEAQ (reference sequence). The CDR3 spans 13 residues. Trimming removed 5 bases from V and 5 bases from J, with 10 bases in between. Here the CDR3 DNA reads TGTGCCAGCAGCCCCGTTAGTGACAATGAGCAGTTCTTC. Its protein is CASSPVSDNEQFF.